The 5 T cell receptor beta chains below were found in one sample sequenced in a study of blood T cell repertoires in COVID-19. Profiling relied on immunoSEQ multiplex PCR, and the TCRdb table lists in-frame clones only, not all of them. This table has 280,000 or so clones, approximately 85% appearing once. Sequencing was done on a sample of PBMCs or T cells enriched from blood (not recorded which). These receptor sequences come from a man aged 30 to 39 who had recovered from COVID-19.

The J gene is TRBJ1-4, the V gene TRBV2; D call uncertain. Trimming pared 3 bases from V and 4 bases from J, leaving 15 bases between. Germline V gene lookup returns CDR1 SNHLY and CDR2 FYNNEI. This CDR3 has 16 residues. As DNA, the CDR3 is TGTGCCAGCAGTGATACCGGCCGGGGAAGTAATGAAAAACTGTTTTTT. It specifies CASSDTGRGSNEKLFF.

The rearrangement links TRBV2 to TRBJ1-1; 7 bases match TRBD1. Germline assignment: CDR1 SNHLY and CDR2 FYNNEI. CDR3 length: 13 amino acids. V trimming: 5 bases; J trimming: 11 bases; junction bases outside the gene matches: 11. CDR3 DNA: TGTGCCAGCAGTCGTACCCAGGGGGATCGGGCTTTCTTT. The encoded protein is CASSRTQGDRAFF.

V and J are TRBV5-1 and TRBJ1-1; TRBD1 matches 7 bases. V was clipped by 4 bases and J by 5 bases; unmatched bases: 8. Germline values: CDR1 SGHRS, CDR2 YFSETQ. The length of the CDR3 is 14 residues. CDR3 in amino acids: CASSRGDSWTEAFF. DNA of the CDR3: TGCGCCAGCAGCCGAGGGGACAGTTGGACTGAAGCTTTCTTT. Together with reference TRBV5-1 and TRBJ1-1, the CDR3 gives the full variable domain: KAGVTQTPRYLIKTRGQQVTLSCSPISGHRSVSWYQQTPGQGLQFLFEYFSETQRNKGNFPGRFSGRQFSNSRSEMNVSTLELGDSALYLCASSRGDSWTEAFFGQGTRLTVV.

A single count supports this clone. CDR3: CASSYIQGTTYEQYF. Here the CDR3 DNA reads TGTGCCAGCAGTTACATCCAGGGGACGACCTACGAGCAGTACTTC. This chain links TRBV6-5 with TRBJ2-7, with D perhaps matching TRBD1 (6 bases). Germline-derived CDR1 and CDR2 are MNHEY and SVGAGI. Between the trimmed V and J ends, which lost 2 bases and 2 bases, there was a span of 13 bases. The CDR3 is made up of 15 amino acids.

This chain connects TRBV7-2 to TRBJ2-5, with D possibly TRBD2 on 6 matching bases. CDR3 length: 15 amino acids. Germline-derived CDR1 and CDR2 are SGHTA and FQGNSA. The V and J ends lost 1 base and 5 bases respectively, with 14 bases between them. The CDR3 bases are TGTGCCAGCAGCTTAGTCCCCGCCGGAGGGGAGACCCAGTACTTC. This translates into CASSLVPAGGETQYF.